The 9 T cell receptor beta chains below were found in one sample sequenced in a study of CD8 T cells in ankylosing spondylitis. Using its own MiXCR run on the 5' RACE reads, TCRdb lists one record per CDR3 protein. The table lists 300,000 to 350,000 distinct CDR3 sequences, 14% to 15% of them singletons. Sequencing was performed on blood, either unsorted or a sorted T cell fraction (not recorded which). Receptors were obtained from a male donor with ankylosing spondylitis or in good health (not recorded which).

The chain joins TRBV20-1 to TRBJ2-7, with D perhaps matching TRBD2 (6 bases). V gave up 4 bases and J gave up 0 bases, with 13 bases separating them. Germline CDR1 DFQATT, CDR2 SNEGSKA (reference sequence). This CDR3 has 14 amino acids. CDR3: CSANSGRSSYEQYF. DNA of the CDR3: TGCAGTGCTAATTCGGGGAGGAGCTCCTACGAGCAGTACTTC.

This clonotype was observed a handful of times. The rearrangement links TRBV29-1 to TRBJ1-1; the match to TRBD1 covers 8 bases. V gave up 7 bases and J gave up 6 bases; unmatched junction bases: 10. This CDR3 has 13 amino acids. The germline CDR1 and CDR2 sequences are SQVTM and ANQGSEA. In DNA form, the CDR3 reads TGCAGCGCTAGCCCCAGGGGGCAATCTGAAGCTTTCTTT. This sequence encodes CSASPRGQSEAFF.

This clonotype has only a few counts. The chain uses TRBV7-9 and TRBJ2-1; no clear D gene. The CDR3 has 11 residues. Trimming took 5 bases from V and 5 from J, leaving 4 bases between them. Germline CDR1 reads SEHNR; CDR2 reads FQNEAQ (reference sequence). CDR3 DNA sequence: TGTGCCAGCAGCATAGACAATGAGCAGTTCTTC. Translation gives CASSIDNEQFF.

This clonotype was observed a handful of times. The chain joins TRBV6-1 to TRBJ2-3, with 8 nucleotides matching TRBD2. The CDR3 covers 14 residues. The germline V gene has CDR1 MNHNS and CDR2 SASEGT. Trimming removed 9 bases from V and 4 bases from J; junction bases left unmatched: 9. The CDR3 nucleotides are TGTGCCAGTTCACGGACTAGCAGGGCAGATACGCAGTATTTT. As protein: CASSRTSRADTQYF.

This clonotype was seen a few times. This chain joins TRBV2 and TRBJ2-7; D call uncertain. Trimming left V 6 bases short and J 12 bases short, with 15 bases between. The CDR3 consists of 11 residues. Germline V gene sequence: CDR1 SNHLY, CDR2 FYNNEI. CDR3 nucleotides: TGTGCCAGCAGCGGGCTCAAGTTCTTGTACTTC. Protein sequence: CASSGLKFLYF.

The chain recombines TRBV2 with TRBJ2-1, with 10 nucleotides matching TRBD2. The V segment lost 8 bases and the J segment 6 bases; nucleotides outside the gene matches: 13. The V gene's germline CDR1 is SNHLY and CDR2 FYNNEI. This CDR3 comprises 16 residues. CDR3 protein: CASRPPVAGGGNEQFF. The CDR3 DNA reads as TGTGCCAGCCGCCCTCCGGTAGCGGGAGGTGGCAATGAGCAGTTCTTC.

The rearrangement uses TRBV27 and TRBJ2-1, with TRBD2 identical over 14 bases. Trimming cost V 6 bases and J 0 bases; bases outside gene matches: 7. The germline gives CDR1 MNHEY, CDR2 SMNVEV (reference sequence). The CDR3 has 18 amino acids. CDR3 bases: TGTGCCAGCAGACCTAGAGGGACTAGCGGGAGCTCCTACAATGAGCAGTTCTTC. Protein: CASRPRGTSGSSYNEQFF.

The J gene is TRBJ2-7, the V gene TRBV18; D gene uncertain. This CDR3 region has 12 residues. Per germline, CDR1 KGHSH and CDR2 LQKENI. Trimming shortened V by 6 bases and J by 7 bases, and 13 bases separated the two germline ends. CDR3 protein: CASSPGSGEQYF. The DNA of the CDR3 is TGTGCCAGCTCCCCCGGATCTGGTGAGCAGTACTTC.

The CDR3 DNA is TGCGCCAGCAGCCCCGTTACCACCGGGGAGCTGTTTTTT. It yields the protein CASSPVTTGELFF. V gene TRBV5-1 combines with J gene TRBJ2-2; no definite D call. With 4 bases removed from V and 4 bases from J, the gap between germline ends came to 8 bases. Germline values: CDR1 SGHRS, CDR2 YFSETQ. The CDR3 sequence is 13 residues long.